This T cell receptor beta chain is drawn from a study of blood T cell repertoires in COVID-19. On the study more broadly: The origin of the acute and convalescent COVID-19 samples was the United States, Italy and Spain. Sources were T cells, B-cell-depleted T cells, or PBMCs; the material itself was cDNA or gDNA.

Original analysis: Researchers report that nucleated cell counts were estimated from reference gene primer amplification. Produced via immunoSEQ multiplex PCR; TCRdb's table is partial and in-frame only. V, J and clone size are those of that table, while D and trimming were read from the DNA. Here the sample spans 80,000 to 95,000 clones, approximately 88% being singletons. This CDR3 spans 15 amino acids. Germline lookup yields CDR1 MDHEN and CDR2 SYDVKM. J lost 1 base, V lost 5 bases, and 5 bases had no gene match. The V and J genes are TRBV28 and TRBJ2-1, with 7 bases lining up with TRBD2. The sample was peripheral blood. This clonotype originated in a woman at least 80 years old with active or convalescent COVID-19. The CDR3 sequence: CASSQERDSYNEQFF. The CDR3 nucleotides are TGTGCCAGCAGTCAAGAGCGGGATTCCTACAATGAGCAGTTCTTC.